Listed below are T cell receptor beta chains from one sample, sequenced in a study of blood T cell repertoires in COVID-19. TCRdb's copy holds only in-frame clones and misses some; the assay was immunoSEQ multiplex PCR. The sample carries 200,000 to 250,000 clones, about 86% recorded once. The sequenced sample consisted of peripheral blood. Receptors were obtained from a woman aged 45-60 years with COVID-19, enrolled during active disease. The CDR3 runs from the conserved cysteine through the conserved F or W. D genes are given only for firm matches. Expanded clones get a size class; other rows say once, few or many, or leave the size out.

clone size: once
D gene: NA
J gene: TRBJ2-1
CDR3 length: 15
V gene: TRBV5-4
CDR3 protein: CASSPDPLGGNEQFF
CDR3 DNA: TGTGCCAGCAGCCCAGACCCCTTAGGGGGCAATGAGCAGTTCTTC

clone size: NA
D gene: NA
J gene: TRBJ2-6
CDR3 length: 14
V gene: TRBV14
CDR3 protein: CASSQVGGANVLTF
CDR3 DNA: TGTGCCAGCAGCCAAGTCGGGGGGGCCAACGTCCTGACTTTC

clone size: NA
D gene: NA
J gene: TRBJ1-3
CDR3 length: 16
V gene: TRBV3-1/TRBV3-2
CDR3 protein: CASSQGTAFSGNTIYF
CDR3 DNA: TGTGCCAGCAGCCAAGGGACAGCCTTCTCTGGAAACACCATATATTTT

clone size: NA
D gene: NA
J gene: TRBJ2-1
CDR3 length: 14
V gene: TRBV7-8
CDR3 protein: CASSLLGQRSEQFF
CDR3 DNA: TGTGCCAGCAGCTTATTGGGCCAGAGATCCGAGCAGTTCTTC

clone size: NA
D gene: NA
J gene: TRBJ2-7
CDR3 length: 15
V gene: TRBV24-1
CDR3 protein: CATSAATDLVDEQYF
CDR3 DNA: TGTGCCACCAGTGCCGCTACCGACTTGGTGGACGAGCAGTACTTC

clone size: NA
D gene: TRBD2
J gene: TRBJ2-3
CDR3 length: 16
V gene: TRBV12-5
CDR3 protein: CASGSGTSGGTDTQYF
CDR3 DNA: TGTGCTAGTGGTTCCGGGACTAGCGGGGGAACAGATACGCAGTATTTT

clone size: NA
D gene: NA
J gene: TRBJ1-3
CDR3 length: 14
V gene: TRBV6-5
CDR3 protein: CASNSGGSGNTIYF
CDR3 DNA: TGTGCCAGCAATAGCGGAGGATCTGGAAACACCATATATTTT

clone size: few
D gene: TRBD1
J gene: TRBJ1-1
CDR3 length: 15
V gene: TRBV18
CDR3 protein: CASSSRDRMNTEAFF
CDR3 DNA: TGTGCCAGCTCATCCCGGGACAGAATGAACACTGAAGCTTTCTTT

clone size: NA
D gene: TRBD1
J gene: TRBJ2-7
CDR3 length: 15
V gene: TRBV7-8
CDR3 protein: CASSPWTGESYEQYF
CDR3 DNA: TGTGCCAGCAGCCCTTGGACAGGGGAAAGCTACGAGCAGTACTTC

clone size: NA
D gene: TRBD2
J gene: TRBJ2-3
CDR3 length: 16
V gene: TRBV5-1
CDR3 protein: CASSWGLAGSTDTQYF
CDR3 DNA: TGCGCCAGCAGCTGGGGACTAGCGGGTTCCACAGATACGCAGTATTTT

clone size: once
D gene: NA
J gene: TRBJ2-5
CDR3 length: 14
V gene: TRBV11-1
CDR3 protein: CASSIGQTQETQYF
CDR3 DNA: TGTGCCAGCAGCATAGGACAGACCCAAGAGACCCAGTACTTC

clone size: few
D gene: NA
J gene: TRBJ2-1
CDR3 length: 11
V gene: TRBV20-1
CDR3 protein: CSARSHNEQFF
CDR3 DNA: TGCAGTGCTAGAAGCCACAATGAGCAGTTCTTC

clone size: NA
D gene: TRBD1
J gene: TRBJ1-2
CDR3 length: 13
V gene: TRBV11-2
CDR3 protein: CASSLIRGDGYTF
CDR3 DNA: TGTGCCAGCAGCTTAATCAGGGGGGATGGCTACACCTTC

clone size: NA
D gene: NA
J gene: TRBJ2-5
CDR3 length: 12
V gene: TRBV12-5
CDR3 protein: CASAATGETQYF
CDR3 DNA: TGTGCTAGTGCCGCTACGGGTGAGACCCAGTACTTC

clone size: NA
D gene: NA
J gene: TRBJ1-2
CDR3 length: 14
V gene: TRBV6-5
CDR3 protein: CASSSEGGWYGYTF
CDR3 DNA: TGTGCCAGCAGTTCTGAAGGAGGGTGGTATGGCTACACCTTC

clone size: NA
D gene: TRBD2
J gene: TRBJ2-1
CDR3 length: 16
V gene: TRBV15
CDR3 protein: CATSREGSGAYNEQFF
CDR3 DNA: TGTGCCACCAGCAGAGAGGGTAGCGGGGCATACAATGAGCAGTTCTTC

clone size: NA
D gene: TRBD2
J gene: TRBJ2-1
CDR3 length: 18
V gene: TRBV19
CDR3 protein: CASSIWTSGGAFYNEQFF
CDR3 DNA: TGTGCCAGTAGTATATGGACTAGCGGGGGGGCCTTTTACAATGAGCAGTTCTTC

clone size: NA
D gene: NA
J gene: TRBJ2-2
CDR3 length: 16
V gene: TRBV19
CDR3 protein: CASSIAGSRSTGELFF
CDR3 DNA: TGTGCCAGTAGTATTGCGGGGTCTCGTAGCACCGGGGAGCTGTTTTTT

clone size: once
D gene: NA
J gene: TRBJ2-3
CDR3 length: 16
V gene: TRBV4-1
CDR3 protein: CASSQVWSGGTDTQYF
CDR3 DNA: TGCGCCAGCAGCCAAGTTTGGTCCGGGGGCACAGATACGCAGTATTTT

clone size: NA
D gene: TRBD2
J gene: TRBJ2-2
CDR3 length: 17
V gene: TRBV4-3
CDR3 protein: CASSQDRLAGLHGELFF
CDR3 DNA: TGCGCCAGCAGCCAAGATCGACTAGCGGGGCTCCACGGGGAGCTGTTTTTT

clone size: NA
D gene: TRBD1
J gene: TRBJ1-3
CDR3 length: 17
V gene: TRBV18
CDR3 protein: CASSPKQGDVGGNTIYF
CDR3 DNA: TGTGCCAGCTCACCAAAACAGGGGGATGTTGGTGGAAACACCATATATTTT

clone size: once
D gene: NA
J gene: TRBJ2-7
CDR3 length: 12
V gene: TRBV12-3/TRBV12-4
CDR3 protein: CASSPQGYEQYF
CDR3 DNA: TGTGCCAGCAGTCCTCAGGGTTACGAGCAGTACTTC

clone size: NA
D gene: TRBD2
J gene: TRBJ2-5
CDR3 length: 16
V gene: TRBV7-8
CDR3 protein: CASSPRTSGGSETQYF
CDR3 DNA: TGTGCCAGCAGCCCGCGGACTAGCGGGGGGTCAGAGACCCAGTACTTC

clone size: NA
D gene: NA
J gene: TRBJ2-7
CDR3 length: 14
V gene: TRBV4-1
CDR3 protein: CASSLPGGSYEQYF
CDR3 DNA: TGCGCCAGCAGCCTCCCAGGGGGGAGTTACGAGCAGTACTTC

clone size: NA
D gene: NA
J gene: TRBJ1-5
CDR3 length: 11
V gene: TRBV5-8
CDR3 protein: CASSPNQPQHF
CDR3 DNA: TGTGCCAGCAGCCCAAATCAGCCCCAGCATTTT

clone size: NA
D gene: NA
J gene: TRBJ2-1
CDR3 length: 13
V gene: TRBV19
CDR3 protein: CASLRQVGGEQFF
CDR3 DNA: TGTGCCAGTCTCCGACAGGTCGGCGGAGAGCAGTTCTTC

clone size: once
D gene: TRBD2
J gene: TRBJ2-7
CDR3 length: 13
V gene: TRBV7-3
CDR3 protein: CASSLQLAGEQYF
CDR3 DNA: TGTGCCAGCAGCCTACAGTTAGCGGGCGAGCAGTACTTC

clone size: NA
D gene: NA
J gene: TRBJ1-1
CDR3 length: 14
V gene: TRBV10-3
CDR3 protein: CAISAPTLNTEAFF
CDR3 DNA: TGTGCCATCAGTGCCCCGACACTTAACACTGAAGCTTTCTTT

clone size: NA
D gene: NA
J gene: TRBJ1-2
CDR3 length: 15
V gene: TRBV6-6
CDR3 protein: CASSYSTGHPYGYTF
CDR3 DNA: TGTGCCAGCAGTTACTCGACTGGACACCCCTATGGCTACACCTTC

clone size: NA
D gene: TRBD2
J gene: TRBJ2-1
CDR3 length: 21
V gene: TRBV6-6
CDR3 protein: CASSGTLPGLAGLSSYNEQFF
CDR3 DNA: TGTGCCAGCAGCGGAACCCTACCGGGACTAGCGGGGCTGAGCTCCTACAATGAGCAGTTCTTC

clone size: once
D gene: TRBD1
J gene: TRBJ1-1
CDR3 length: 14
V gene: TRBV6-4
CDR3 protein: CASSKGARNTEAFF
CDR3 DNA: TGTGCCAGCTCGAAGGGGGCGCGGAACACTGAAGCTTTCTTT

clone size: NA
D gene: NA
J gene: TRBJ1-2
CDR3 length: 14
V gene: TRBV2
CDR3 protein: CASSAGLDSYGYTF
CDR3 DNA: TGTGCCAGCAGTGCAGGGCTAGACAGTTATGGCTACACCTTC

clone size: NA
D gene: TRBD1
J gene: TRBJ1-4
CDR3 length: 14
V gene: TRBV28
CDR3 protein: CASSFGTGEEKLFF
CDR3 DNA: TGTGCCAGCAGTTTCGGGACAGGGGAAGAAAAACTGTTTTTT

clone size: NA
D gene: NA
J gene: TRBJ1-2
CDR3 length: 15
V gene: TRBV27
CDR3 protein: CASSPDRPSNYGYTF
CDR3 DNA: TGTGCCAGCAGTCCCGACAGACCATCTAACTATGGCTACACCTTC

clone size: NA
D gene: NA
J gene: TRBJ1-3
CDR3 length: 15
V gene: TRBV18
CDR3 protein: CASSPGDFSGNTIYF
CDR3 DNA: TGTGCCAGCTCACCAGGGGACTTCTCTGGAAACACCATATATTTT

clone size: NA
D gene: NA
J gene: TRBJ1-6
CDR3 length: 15
V gene: TRBV1
CDR3 protein: CTSSQVPPRPGALHF
CDR3 DNA: TGCACCAGCAGCCAAGTTCCCCCCCGACCGGGGGCCCTCCACTTT

clone size: NA
D gene: NA
J gene: TRBJ2-1
CDR3 length: 15
V gene: TRBV7-8
CDR3 protein: CASSTQGRTSNEQFF
CDR3 DNA: TGTGCCAGCAGCACACAGGGTAGGACTAGCAATGAGCAGTTCTTC

clone size: few
D gene: NA
J gene: TRBJ1-1
CDR3 length: 15
V gene: TRBV10-2
CDR3 protein: CASQVMGRAVTEAFF
CDR3 DNA: TGCGCCAGCCAAGTTATGGGCAGGGCGGTCACTGAAGCTTTCTTT

clone size: NA
D gene: TRBD1
J gene: TRBJ2-7
CDR3 length: 15
V gene: TRBV11-2
CDR3 protein: CASSARDRGSYEQYF
CDR3 DNA: TGTGCCAGCAGCGCCCGGGACAGGGGTTCCTACGAGCAGTACTTC

clone size: NA
D gene: NA
J gene: TRBJ1-3
CDR3 length: 15
V gene: TRBV19
CDR3 protein: CASSRGSLSGNTIYF
CDR3 DNA: TGTGCCAGTTCCAGGGGCTCCCTCTCTGGAAACACCATATATTTT

clone size: NA
D gene: NA
J gene: TRBJ2-5
CDR3 length: 14
V gene: TRBV5-4
CDR3 protein: CASSRAGVGETQYF
CDR3 DNA: TGTGCCAGCAGCCGGGCCGGGGTAGGAGAGACCCAGTACTTC

clone size: NA
D gene: NA
J gene: TRBJ1-1
CDR3 length: 13
V gene: TRBV24-1
CDR3 protein: CATSDLPDSEAFF
CDR3 DNA: TGTGCCACCAGCGACTTGCCAGACTCCGAAGCTTTCTTT

clone size: few
D gene: NA
J gene: TRBJ2-7
CDR3 length: 14
V gene: TRBV25-1
CDR3 protein: CASSVDIPPYEQYF
CDR3 DNA: TGTGCCAGCAGTGTGGACATCCCCCCCTACGAGCAGTACTTC

clone size: NA
D gene: NA
J gene: TRBJ1-2
CDR3 length: 15
V gene: TRBV27
CDR3 protein: CASSLTRASNYGYTF
CDR3 DNA: TGTGCCAGCAGTTTAACCCGAGCCTCTAACTATGGCTACACCTTC

clone size: NA
D gene: TRBD2
J gene: TRBJ2-1
CDR3 length: 14
V gene: TRBV7-2
CDR3 protein: CASSLSGGRDEQFF
CDR3 DNA: TGTGCCAGCAGCCTCTCGGGCGGGAGGGATGAGCAGTTCTTC

clone size: once
D gene: NA
J gene: TRBJ1-1
CDR3 length: 13
V gene: TRBV30
CDR3 protein: CASGRKRNTEAFF
CDR3 DNA: TGTGCCTCCGGGAGGAAGAGGAACACTGAAGCTTTCTTT

clone size: NA
D gene: TRBD1
J gene: TRBJ1-2
CDR3 length: 13
V gene: TRBV24-1
CDR3 protein: CATSDLRGQGYTF
CDR3 DNA: TGTGCCACCAGTGATCTAAGGGGGCAAGGCTACACCTTC

clone size: NA
D gene: TRBD1
J gene: TRBJ1-2
CDR3 length: 14
V gene: TRBV5-6
CDR3 protein: CASSLTGLDYGYTF
CDR3 DNA: TGTGCCAGCAGCCTGACAGGGTTGGACTATGGCTACACCTTC

clone size: once
D gene: TRBD1
J gene: TRBJ2-1
CDR3 length: 14
V gene: TRBV10-1
CDR3 protein: CASSKGATYNEQFF
CDR3 DNA: TGCGCCAGCAGTAAGGGGGCGACCTACAATGAGCAGTTCTTC

clone size: NA
D gene: NA
J gene: TRBJ1-2
CDR3 length: 13
V gene: TRBV12-3/TRBV12-4
CDR3 protein: CASSYDINYGYTF
CDR3 DNA: TGTGCCAGCAGTTACGACATTAACTATGGCTACACCTTC

clone size: NA
D gene: NA
J gene: TRBJ1-2
CDR3 length: 14
V gene: TRBV6-6
CDR3 protein: CASSLKTGVSGYTF
CDR3 DNA: TGTGCCAGCAGCCTCAAGACGGGGGTCTCTGGCTACACCTTC

clone size: NA
D gene: TRBD2
J gene: TRBJ2-2
CDR3 length: 18
V gene: TRBV3-1/TRBV3-2
CDR3 protein: CASSQDQASGWNTGELFF
CDR3 DNA: TGTGCCAGCAGCCAAGATCAGGCTAGCGGGTGGAACACCGGGGAGCTGTTTTTT

clone size: NA
D gene: NA
J gene: TRBJ1-5
CDR3 length: 13
V gene: TRBV9
CDR3 protein: CASSVEQGQPQHF
CDR3 DNA: TGTGCCAGCAGCGTAGAGCAGGGTCAGCCCCAGCATTTT